These 21 T cell receptor beta chains share one sample of origin, sequenced in a study of blood T cell repertoires in COVID-19. Using immunoSEQ multiplex PCR, the repertoire was profiled, and TCRdb retains in-frame clones only, with some absent. Of about 290,000 clones in the sample, nearly 90% were seen once. The sequenced material came from peripheral blood. The receptors originated from a woman in her 30s with COVID-19, enrolled during active disease.

The chain employs TRBV19 and TRBJ2-3; no definite D call. The germline V gene has CDR1 LNHDA and CDR2 SQIVND (reference sequence). V dropped 0 bases and J dropped 2 bases, with 6 bases sitting between them. This CDR3 spans 14 amino acids. The CDR3 DNA follows: TGTGCCAGTAGTATAGACAGTTACACAGATACGCAGTATTTT. Translating it yields CASSIDSYTDTQYF.

This clone occurred once. The CDR3 region is CASSSLGGGISQPQHF. CDR3 in DNA: TGTGCCAGCAGCTCCCTGGGAGGGGGTATTTCTCAGCCCCAGCATTTT. The gene calls are TRBV27 and TRBJ1-5; D might be TRBD1 (6 bases). Between the trimmed V and J ends, which lost 6 bases and 6 bases, there was a span of 21 bases. This CDR3 is 16 amino acids long. Germline V gene sequence: CDR1 MNHEY, CDR2 SMNVEV (reference sequence).

The chain couples TRBV24-1 to TRBJ2-1; D unclear. This CDR3 spans 12 amino acids. The germline gives CDR1 KGHDR, CDR2 SFDVKD. Trimming took off 4 bases at V and 14 bases at J, with 14 bases between the two ends. CDR3 in amino acids: CATSDHGRREFF. The CDR3 nucleotides are TGTGCCACCAGTGACCACGGTCGACGGGAGTTCTTC.

The chain is built from TRBV18 and TRBJ1-1; D unresolved. CDR3 length: 14 amino acids. Germline CDR1 KGHSH, CDR2 LQKENI. With 3 bases removed from V and 1 base from J, the gap between germline ends came to 9 bases. The CDR3 bases are TGTGCCAGCTCACCGGGCCAACCGAACACTGAAGCTTTCTTT. Amino acids: CASSPGQPNTEAFF.

This chain connects TRBV10-2 to TRBJ2-1; D might be TRBD1 (6 bases). Per germline, CDR1 WSHSY and CDR2 SAAADI. Trimming removed 7 bases at V and 5 bases at J, with 18 bases between. The CDR3 totals 15 residues. The CDR3 sequence is CASTPQGMRDNEQFF. The CDR3, as DNA: TGCGCCAGCACCCCCCAGGGGATGAGAGACAATGAGCAGTTCTTC.

The chain combines TRBV24-1 with TRBJ2-5; 7 bases map to TRBD2. Trimming cost V 1 base and J 2 bases; bases outside gene matches: 3. Germline loops: CDR1 KGHDR, CDR2 SFDVKD. This CDR3 has 15 amino acids. CDR3 region: CATSDFGGGQETQYF. The CDR3 DNA reads as TGTGCCACCAGTGATTTTGGGGGGGGGCAAGAGACCCAGTACTTC.

The CDR3 sequence: CASSLPDRDPYEQYF. The CDR3 coding sequence is TGTGCCAGCAGTTTACCGGACAGGGATCCCTACGAGCAGTACTTC. The chain is built from TRBV28 and TRBJ2-7; TRBD1 matches at 8 bases. Unmatched junction bases numbered 5, after V lost 2 bases and J lost 2 bases. Germline CDR1 and CDR2: MDHEN and SYDVKM. CDR3 length equals 15 residues. The complete variable domain, with remaining parts taken from reference TRBV28 and TRBJ2-7, reads DVKVTQSSRYLVKRTGEKVFLECVQDMDHENMFWYRQDPGLGLRLIYFSYDVKMKEKGDIPEGYSVSREKKERFSLILESASTNQTSMYLCASSLPDRDPYEQYFGPGTRLTVT.

V usage is TRBV7-2 and J usage is TRBJ1-3, with 9 bases matching TRBD1. CDR1 and CDR2 (germline): SGHTA, FQGNSA. The CDR3 loop spans 16 amino acids. V trimming: 8 bases; J trimming: 4 bases; junction bases outside the gene matches: 12. The CDR3 bases are TGTGCCAGCGCTAACAGGGGGCGGACAGAAGGAAACACCATATATTTT. Protein sequence: CASANRGRTEGNTIYF. Supplemented by reference TRBV7-2 and TRBJ1-3, the full variable domain reads GAGVSQSPSNKVTEKGKDVELRCDPISGHTALYWYRQSLGQGLEFLIYFQGNSAPDKSGLPSDRFSAERTGGSVSTLTIQRTQQEDSAVYLCASANRGRTEGNTIYFGEGSWLTVV.

The chain couples TRBV30 to TRBJ2-2, with TRBD1 matching 7 bases. The germline gives CDR1 GTSNPN, CDR2 SVGIG (reference sequence). The junction had 6 bases not matched to a gene; V was cut back by 5 bases and J by 3 bases. There are 14 residues in the CDR3. CDR3 sequence: CAWEGQIYTGELFF. The CDR3 DNA follows: TGTGCCTGGGAGGGACAGATATACACCGGGGAGCTGTTTTTT.

V and J are TRBV28 and TRBJ1-1, with D uncertain. CDR1 and CDR2 (germline): MDHEN, SYDVKM. The ends were cut back, 6 bases at V and 1 base at J, with 9 bases in the middle. The CDR3 sequence is 13 residues long. CDR3 DNA sequence: TGTGCCAGCAGCCCCACTGGGAACACTGAAGCTTTCTTT. Its translation is CASSPTGNTEAFF.

This clone is a singleton in its sample. This rearrangement joins TRBV10-1 to TRBJ2-3; D uncertain. The CDR3 contains 14 residues. With 3 bases removed from V and 2 bases from J, the gap between germline ends came to 9 bases. CDR1 WNHNN and CDR2 SYGVQD come from the germline V gene (reference sequence). CDR3 sequence (DNA): TGCGCCAGCAGTGATGAGGATAACACAGATACGCAGTATTTT. Protein product: CASSDEDNTDTQYF.

V and J are TRBV28 and TRBJ1-2; 7 nucleotides align to TRBD1. The J segment lost 6 bases and the V segment lost 5 bases, leaving 3 bases of the junction unmatched. Germline V gene data show CDR1 as MDHEN and CDR2 as SYDVKM. The CDR3 runs 12 residues. As DNA, the CDR3 is TGTGCCAGCAGTAGCGACAGGGATGGCTACACCTTC. Encoded protein: CASSSDRDGYTF.

The chain employs TRBV10-1 and TRBJ2-7; no reliable D call. This CDR3 has 11 amino acids. The V end was cut by 7 bases, the J end by 3 bases, with 7 bases between. Germline values: CDR1 WNHNN, CDR2 SYGVQD (reference sequence). The CDR3 DNA reads TGCGCCAGCAATGACGGCTACGAGCAGTACTTC. It specifies CASNDGYEQYF.

The chain couples TRBV5-6 to TRBJ2-7; unclear D gene. With 0 bases removed from V and 2 bases from J, the gap between germline ends came to 6 bases. The CDR3 is 13 residues long. Looked up from germline, CDR1 is SGHDT and CDR2 is YYEEEE. The chain's CDR3 is CASSLDSPYEQYF. CDR3 nucleotide sequence: TGTGCCAGCAGCTTGGACAGCCCCTACGAGCAGTACTTC.

This chain connects TRBV7-7 to TRBJ2-1; the D gene is possibly TRBD2 (6 bases). The V and J ends lost 5 bases and 7 bases respectively, with 18 bases between them. The CDR3 has 15 residues. CDR1 SSHAT and CDR2 FNYEAQ come from the germline V gene (reference sequence). The CDR3 is CASSLGTPPGNEQFF. Written as DNA, the CDR3 is TGTGCCAGCAGCCTCGGGACTCCCCCCGGGAATGAGCAGTTCTTC.

This clone appeared once. This chain uses TRBV4-2 with TRBJ1-2; D might be TRBD1 (6 bases). From germline, CDR1 is LGHNA and CDR2 YNFKEQ. V lost 5 bases and J 5 bases, leaving 21 bases between the germline ends. This CDR3 is built from 16 residues. CDR3 region: CASSTSHGQKMYGYTF. The CDR3 nucleotides read TGTGCCAGCAGCACAAGCCACGGACAGAAGATGTATGGCTACACCTTC.

The chain has TRBV27 and TRBJ2-3; 8 nucleotides line up with TRBD1. J lost 1 base, V lost 7 bases, and 7 bases had no gene match. Looked up from germline, CDR1 is MNHEY and CDR2 is SMNVEV (reference sequence). This CDR3 region has 15 residues. The CDR3 DNA reads as TGTGCCAGCACCGTCAGGGGACAGGGCACAGATACGCAGTATTTT. Encoded protein: CASTVRGQGTDTQYF.

The chain links TRBV28 to TRBJ1-6, with a possible D match to TRBD1 (6 bases). The V and J ends lost 6 bases and 10 bases respectively, with 22 bases between them. This CDR3 has 16 amino acids. Germline loops: CDR1 MDHEN, CDR2 SYDVKM. CDR3 sequence: CASSTRGSGKGSPLHF. The CDR3 DNA reads TGTGCCAGCAGCACGAGGGGGTCGGGGAAGGGGTCACCCCTCCACTTT.

The chain joins TRBV9 to TRBJ2-5, with TRBD2 as a possible D gene (6 bases). V lost 0 bases and J 2 bases, leaving 11 bases between the germline ends. CDR1 is SGDLS and CDR2 is YYNGEE in the germline V gene. The CDR3 is 15 residues long. The CDR3 coding sequence is TGTGCCAGCAGCGTAGACTGGGGGAGGCAAGAGACCCAGTACTTC. Amino acid sequence: CASSVDWGRQETQYF.

This clone showed up just once. The V gene is TRBV11-2, the J gene TRBJ2-3, with D perhaps matching TRBD2 (6 bases). This CDR3 has 16 amino acids. Trimming stripped 5 bases from V and 0 bases from J, with 15 bases between. Germline V gene lookup returns CDR1 SGHAT and CDR2 FQNNGV. In DNA, the CDR3 is TGTGCCAGCAGCCCCTTGGGGGGTTTAAGCACAGATACGCAGTATTTT. Its translation: CASSPLGGLSTDTQYF. The whole variable domain, remainder taken from reference TRBV11-2 and TRBJ2-3, is EAGVAQSPRYKIIEKRQSVAFWCNPISGHATLYWYQQILGQGPKLLIQFQNNGVVDDSQLPKDRFSAERLKGVDSTLKIQPAKLEDSAVYLCASSPLGGLSTDTQYFGPGTRLTVL.

The genes are TRBV19 and TRBJ2-7, with 11 bases aligning to TRBD1. CDR3 size: 17 residues. V gave up 5 bases and J gave up 5 bases; unmatched junction bases: 14. Germline values: CDR1 LNHDA, CDR2 SQIVND (reference sequence). CDR3 amino acids: CASSDRTGGYRGDEQYF. In DNA form, the CDR3 reads TGTGCCAGTAGTGATCGGACAGGGGGCTATCGAGGGGACGAGCAGTACTTC.